A selection of T cell receptor beta chains follows, all from one sample in a study of regulatory dendritic cells for organ transplantation. Assay: immunoSEQ multiplex PCR; the TCRdb copy retains only in-frame clones and omits some. The sample yields about 38,000 clones, about 90% seen once. Sample: naive CD8+ T cells from blood. The receptors were gathered from a human donor in good health. Each CDR3 is given with its conserved first and last residue. A D gene is named only where the DNA matches it firmly. Some rows have no size entry. The others give once, few or many, or a class for an expanded clone.

V: TRBV27; J: TRBJ2-7; size: .; D: TRBD1; CDR3: CASSHGQGAREQYF; DNA: TGTGCCAGCAGCCATGGACAGGGGGCACGGGAGCAGTACTTC
V: TRBV4-3; J: TRBJ2-7; size: .; D: .; CDR3: CASSQGHRDLATYEQYF; DNA: TGCGCCAGCAGCCAAGGGCACCGGGACTTAGCGACCTACGAGCAGTACTTC
V: TRBV28; J: TRBJ1-1; size: .; D: .; CDR3: CASSFLIAQTEAFF; DNA: TGTGCCAGCAGTTTCCTCATAGCACAGACTGAAGCTTTCTTT
V: TRBV9; J: TRBJ2-3; size: .; D: TRBD2; CDR3: CASSVGGRGTDTQYF; DNA: TGTGCCAGCAGCGTAGGCGGGAGGGGCACAGATACGCAGTATTTT
V: TRBV19; J: TRBJ1-2; size: .; D: .; CDR3: CASSFGALANYGYTF; DNA: TGTGCCAGTAGTTTCGGCGCCCTAGCTAACTATGGCTACACCTTC
V: TRBV19; J: TRBJ2-2; size: .; D: .; CDR3: CASSILAAAGELFF; DNA: TGTGCCAGTAGTATTTTAGCGGCCGCCGGGGAGCTGTTTTTT
V: TRBV15; J: TRBJ2-7; size: .; D: TRBD2; CDR3: CATSSGEGNEQYF; DNA: TGTGCCACCAGCAGCGGGGAGGGGAACGAGCAGTACTTC
V: TRBV19; J: TRBJ1-2; size: .; D: TRBD1; CDR3: CASSIDLQGGSYGYTF; DNA: TGTGCCAGTAGTATAGATCTACAGGGGGGCAGCTATGGCTACACCTTC
V: TRBV15; J: TRBJ2-2; size: once; D: TRBD1; CDR3: CATSTQGAQVAGELFF; DNA: TGTGCCACCAGCACCCAGGGGGCCCAGGTCGCCGGGGAGCTGTTTTTT
V: TRBV7-6; J: TRBJ2-7; size: .; D: TRBD1; CDR3: CASSPGTGGYEQYF; DNA: TGTGCCAGCAGCCCGGGGACAGGGGGCTACGAGCAGTACTTC
V: TRBV11-2; J: TRBJ1-5; size: .; D: .; CDR3: CASSSKNQPQHF; DNA: TGTGCCAGCAGCTCGAAGAATCAGCCCCAGCATTTT
V: TRBV27; J: TRBJ1-5; size: .; D: .; CDR3: CASSLEFNQPQHF; DNA: TGTGCCAGCAGTTTGGAGTTCAATCAGCCCCAGCATTTT
V: TRBV12-5; J: TRBJ1-5; size: .; D: TRBD1; CDR3: CASGPQTGSNQPQHF; DNA: TGTGCTAGTGGTCCCCAGACAGGGAGCAATCAGCCCCAGCATTTT
V: TRBV19; J: TRBJ2-7; size: once; D: TRBD2; CDR3: CASSASGGPLGREQYF; DNA: TGTGCCAGTAGTGCCAGCGGGGGCCCTCTCGGGAGAGAGCAGTACTTC
V: TRBV5-1; J: TRBJ2-1; size: .; D: .; CDR3: CASSLESRQQFF; DNA: TGCGCCAGCAGCTTGGAATCACGGCAGCAGTTCTTC
V: TRBV7-2; J: TRBJ2-1; size: .; D: .; CDR3: CASSLNRRDNPFF; DNA: TGTGCCAGCAGCTTAAACCGAAGGGACAACCCCTTCTTC
V: TRBV11-2; J: TRBJ2-3; size: .; D: .; CDR3: CASSSNHMVLDGATDTQYF; DNA: TGTGCCAGCAGCTCGAATCACATGGTGCTAGATGGTGCGACAGATACGCAGTATTTT
V: TRBV5-1; J: TRBJ2-2; size: .; D: .; CDR3: CASSLVGTGELFF; DNA: TGCGCCAGCAGCTTGGTGGGCACCGGGGAGCTGTTTTTT
V: TRBV29-1; J: TRBJ2-1; size: .; D: TRBD2; CDR3: CSVEGLAGGSSYNEQFF; DNA: TGCAGCGTTGAAGGGCTAGCGGGGGGGAGCTCCTACAATGAGCAGTTCTTC
V: TRBV28; J: TRBJ2-7; size: once; D: TRBD1; CDR3: CASSLSTITGVEQYF; DNA: TGTGCCAGCAGCCTCTCCACGATTACAGGGGTCGAGCAGTACTTC
V: TRBV15; J: TRBJ1-1; size: .; D: TRBD1; CDR3: CATSSHRGRTEAFF; DNA: TGTGCCACCAGCAGCCACAGGGGGCGAACTGAAGCTTTCTTT
V: TRBV7-6; J: TRBJ1-3; size: .; D: .; CDR3: CASSLVSGSGNTIYF; DNA: TGTGCCAGCAGCTTAGTTTCGGGCTCTGGAAACACCATATATTTT
V: TRBV2; J: TRBJ2-7; size: .; D: TRBD1; CDR3: CASDWTGREQYF; DNA: TGTGCCAGCGATTGGACAGGGAGGGAGCAGTACTTC
V: TRBV4-3; J: TRBJ2-7; size: once; D: .; CDR3: CASSPQDGSYEQYF; DNA: TGCGCCAGCAGCCCCCAGGACGGGAGCTATGAGCAGTACTTC
V: TRBV7-9; J: TRBJ2-1; size: .; D: .; CDR3: CASSSGSSDEQFF; DNA: TGTGCCAGCAGTTCAGGCAGTTCCGATGAGCAGTTCTTC
V: TRBV29-1; J: TRBJ2-2; size: few; D: .; CDR3: CSVEGTVNTGELFF; DNA: TGCAGCGTTGAGGGGACGGTGAACACCGGGGAGCTGTTTTTT